Listed here are 5 T cell receptor beta chains from one sample, sequenced in a study of OX40 agonist ivuxolimab in advanced cancers. Libraries were prepared by immunoSEQ multiplex PCR; TCRdb keeps only in-frame clonotypes and omits some of them. The sample yields about 83,000 clones, about 86% seen once. This specimen consisted of CD4+ or CD8+ T cells sorted from blood, obtained in a trial of the OX40 agonist ivuxolimab. Every receptor here comes from an adult with an advanced solid tumor such as melanoma, head and neck, liver or kidney cancer.

The chain couples TRBV2 to TRBJ2-3; 8 bases line up with TRBD1. J was trimmed by 1 base and V by 6 bases; bases with no gene match: 3. The CDR3 totals 14 residues. Germline-derived CDR1 and CDR2 are SNHLY and FYNNEI. The chain's CDR3 is CASSQDRGTDTQYF. The CDR3 DNA is TGTGCCAGCAGCCAGGACAGGGGCACAGATACGCAGTATTTT.

The J gene is TRBJ2-7, the V gene TRBV5-1, with D possibly TRBD2 on 6 matching bases. Looked up from germline, CDR1 is SGHRS and CDR2 is YFSETQ. CDR3 length: 13 residues. Trimming removed 5 bases at V and 3 bases at J, with 12 bases between. CDR3 bases: TGCGCCAGCAGGCGGGACGACTTCTACGAGCAGTACTTC. It yields the protein CASRRDDFYEQYF.

V is TRBV7-2 and J is TRBJ1-6; D ambiguous. The CDR3 length is 15 residues. From germline, CDR1 is SGHTA and CDR2 FQGNSA. With 0 bases removed from V and 9 bases from J, the gap between germline ends came to 12 bases. CDR3 sequence (DNA): TGTGCCAGCAGCTTAGCTCTCGGGTTAACTTCACCCCTCCACTTT. Its protein is CASSLALGLTSPLHF. The complete variable domain, with remaining parts taken from reference TRBV7-2 and TRBJ1-6, reads GAGVSQSPSNKVTEKGKDVELRCDPISGHTALYWYRQSLGQGLEFLIYFQGNSAPDKSGLPSDRFSAERTGGSVSTLTIQRTQQEDSAVYLCASSLALGLTSPLHFGNGTRLTVT.

The V gene is TRBV18, the J gene TRBJ2-2; 9 positions match TRBD1. CDR3 length: 16 amino acids. CDR1 is KGHSH, CDR2 LQKENI, per germline. J lost 5 bases, V lost 2 bases, and 6 bases had no gene match. The CDR3 protein is CASSPWTGDVTGELFF. Here the CDR3 DNA reads TGTGCCAGCTCACCATGGACAGGGGATGTAACCGGGGAGCTGTTTTTT.

This clone was seen only once. The chain joins TRBV30 to TRBJ1-2; D not certain. The V gene's germline CDR1 is GTSNPN and CDR2 SVGIG (reference sequence). Trimming shortened V by 5 bases and J by 5 bases, and 6 bases separated the two germline ends. This CDR3 has 10 amino acids. The CDR3 is CAWGLYGYTF. In DNA, the CDR3 is TGTGCCTGGGGGCTTTATGGCTACACCTTC.